This record looks at one TCR beta chain sequence and its context. Its specificity is unknown. These data come from a study of OX40 agonist ivuxolimab in advanced cancers. In germline, CDR1 is SNHLY, CDR2 FYNNEI. V was pared by 7 bases and J by 2 bases, with 10 bases between. The CDR3 is 13 residues long. Findings of the study overall: Within 6 weeks, CD4+ and CD8+ blood T cells expanded clonally at 0.1 to 3.0 mg/kg.

TCRdb's copy holds only in-frame clones and misses some; the assay was immunoSEQ multiplex PCR. This table has 35,000 to 45,000 clones, around three quarters appearing once. The V and J genes are TRBV2 and TRBJ2-3, with D perhaps matching TRBD2 (6 bases). The sequence derives from an adult with an advanced solid tumor such as melanoma, head and neck, liver or kidney cancer. This sample comprised CD4+ or CD8+ T cells sorted from blood, obtained in a trial of the OX40 agonist ivuxolimab. The DNA for the CDR3 is TGTGCCAGCAAGCGGGCCTACACAGATACGCAGTATTTT. It is translated as CASKRAYTDTQYF.